Each of the 8 T cell receptor beta chains below was sequenced from the same sample in a study of blood T cells in healthy people across ages. Alongside a J-beta primer mix, a sample-barcoded 5' primer served in a second PCR lasting about 7 to 11 cycles. TCRdb passed the 5' RACE reads through MiXCR, listing each CDR3 protein once. The data contain fewer than 800,000 distinct CDR3 sequences, 20% to 30% of them singletons. These same records also appear under a second study, on T cells of mothers and their children.

The sequenced sample consisted of blood. Every receptor here comes from a boy between 10 and 17 years old in good health.

The chain employs TRBV12-3 or TRBV12-4 and TRBJ2-1; unclear D gene. With the DNA end fitting TRBJ2-7 better, the J assignment may be wrong. The CDR3 is made up of 12 amino acids. The CDR3 DNA sequence: TGTGCCAGCAGTTCGGCAACCTACGAGCAGTACTTC. This encodes CASSSATYEQYF.

This clonotype was detected a few times. V gene TRBV6-6 combines with J gene TRBJ1-4, with no clear D. Trimming shortened V by 0 bases and J by 6 bases, and 5 bases separated the two germline ends. Germline CDR1 is MNHNY and CDR2 is SVGAGI (reference sequence). There are 13 residues in the CDR3. DNA for the CDR3: TGTGCCAGCAGTTACTCGGGTGATGAAAAACTGTTTTTT. As protein: CASSYSGDEKLFF.

This clonotype was counted between two and nine times. This sequence joins TRBV2 and TRBJ1-1; 7 bases fit TRBD1. The junction had 12 bases not matched to a gene; V was cut back by 10 bases and J by 4 bases. The CDR3 length is 14 residues. Germline assignment: CDR1 SNHLY and CDR2 FYNNEI. This CDR3 is CATVSQGGGTEAFF. Written as DNA, the CDR3 is TGTGCCACCGTTTCGCAGGGGGGAGGCACTGAAGCTTTCTTT.

The genes are TRBV29-1 and TRBJ2-5, with a tentative D call TRBD1 (5 bases). The CDR3 extends over 12 amino acids. Germline CDR1 SQVTM, CDR2 ANQGSEA. The germline V and J ends were trimmed by 5 bases and 4 bases, with 11 bases remaining between them. This chain's CDR3 is CSVYRRGETQYF. CDR3 DNA: TGCAGCGTTTATCGAAGGGGAGAGACCCAGTACTTC.

The rearrangement links TRBV10-3 to TRBJ2-7; TRBD2 is a possible D gene (6 bases). Germline V CDR1 and CDR2: ENHRY, SYGVKD. V gave up 6 bases and J gave up 2 bases, with 11 bases separating them. This CDR3 has 13 amino acids. The CDR3 DNA is TGTGCCATCAGGGCGGGGCCGCCCTACGAGCAGTACTTC. Encoded protein: CAIRAGPPYEQYF.

This clonotype has more than one count but fewer than ten. The chain links TRBV20-1 to TRBJ2-3, with D possibly TRBD2 on 5 matching bases. Trimming pared 5 bases from V and 4 bases from J, leaving 19 bases between. The CDR3 totals 15 residues. Looked up from germline, CDR1 is DFQATT and CDR2 is SNEGSKA (reference sequence). The CDR3: CSAQRAGVSPDTQYF. The CDR3 coding sequence is TGCAGTGCTCAGAGGGCGGGCGTTTCCCCAGATACGCAGTATTTT.

This clonotype was detected a few times. This chain joins TRBV10-3 and TRBJ2-5, with D unresolved. This CDR3 contains 15 residues. V was shortened by 0 bases and J by 5 bases, with 13 bases between the two germline ends. Germline loops: CDR1 ENHRY, CDR2 SYGVKD. The CDR3 DNA is TGTGCCATCAGTGAGTCGACGTTAGGCCGGGAGACCCAGTACTTC. This sequence encodes CAISESTLGRETQYF.

The genes are TRBV11-3 and TRBJ2-1, with D possibly TRBD1 on 6 matching bases. Trimming shortened V by 4 bases and J by 8 bases, and 18 bases separated the two germline ends. In germline, CDR1 is SGHNT, CDR2 YENEEA. The CDR3 extends over 15 amino acids. CDR3: CASSSSLDSVDEQFF. In DNA, the CDR3 is TGTGCCAGCAGCTCATCCCTGGACAGTGTTGATGAGCAGTTCTTC.